The clone carrying this TCR beta chain was counted many times. The antigen is not known. The germline V gene has CDR1 GTSNPN and CDR2 SVGIG (reference sequence). The CDR3 runs to 15 residues. The V gene end was trimmed by 4 bases and the J gene end by 0 bases; junction bases not matched to a gene: 6. Donors comprised healthy HIV-negative adults lacking recent acute infections or vaccinations. Among the donors, all were Caucasian adults who lived in Nashville, Tennessee. The source of the sample is a study of shared clonotypes between healthy human individuals. Study-level results: Blood was the sole source, and tissue repertoires probably differ.

The repertoire was sequenced with immunoSEQ multiplex PCR; TCRdb's copy has only in-frame clones and lacks some. The sample records under 1,100,000 clones, approximately 76% being singletons. The material sequenced was memory CD4+ T cells sorted from blood. Subset given: CD45RA-negative fraction. This TCR was recovered from a man younger than 35 in good health. The V gene is TRBV30, the J gene TRBJ1-3; 7 bases fit TRBD1. The CDR3 nucleotides are TGTGCCTGGACCCGGGACAGCCACTCTGGAAACACCATATATTTT. This encodes CAWTRDSHSGNTIYF. Based on the CDR3 plus reference TRBV30 and TRBJ1-3, the full variable domain is SQTIHQWPATLVQPVGSPLSLECTVEGTSNPNLYWYRQAAGRGLQLLFYSVGIGQISSEVPQNLSASRPQDRQFILSSKKLLLSDSGFYLCAWTRDSHSGNTIYFGEGSWLTVV.